The source of this T cell receptor (beta chain) is a study of radiotherapy plus CTLA-4 blockade in lung cancer. Across the whole study: In approximately 17% of patients, objective responses were seen; approximately 34% had disease control.

Sequencing was performed with immunoSEQ multiplex PCR; in TCRdb, only in-frame clones are kept and a portion is missing. The repertoire holds about 26,000 clones, 77% seen once, with 20% to 30% in the top ten. With 2 bases clipped from V and 8 bases from J, the junction kept 4 bases outside the gene matches. CDR1 MNHEY and CDR2 SVGAGI come from the germline V gene. The length of the CDR3 is 15 residues. The source was peripheral blood, collected from a patient treated with radiotherapy plus ipilimumab. This TCR came from a human donor with non-small cell lung cancer that progressed on radiotherapy plus ipilimumab. This sequence joins TRBV6-5 and TRBJ1-6; 9 positions agree with TRBD1. The CDR3 sequence: CASSYTGQGDSPLHF. CDR3 nucleotides: TGTGCCAGCAGTTACACGGGACAGGGCGATTCACCCCTCCACTTT.